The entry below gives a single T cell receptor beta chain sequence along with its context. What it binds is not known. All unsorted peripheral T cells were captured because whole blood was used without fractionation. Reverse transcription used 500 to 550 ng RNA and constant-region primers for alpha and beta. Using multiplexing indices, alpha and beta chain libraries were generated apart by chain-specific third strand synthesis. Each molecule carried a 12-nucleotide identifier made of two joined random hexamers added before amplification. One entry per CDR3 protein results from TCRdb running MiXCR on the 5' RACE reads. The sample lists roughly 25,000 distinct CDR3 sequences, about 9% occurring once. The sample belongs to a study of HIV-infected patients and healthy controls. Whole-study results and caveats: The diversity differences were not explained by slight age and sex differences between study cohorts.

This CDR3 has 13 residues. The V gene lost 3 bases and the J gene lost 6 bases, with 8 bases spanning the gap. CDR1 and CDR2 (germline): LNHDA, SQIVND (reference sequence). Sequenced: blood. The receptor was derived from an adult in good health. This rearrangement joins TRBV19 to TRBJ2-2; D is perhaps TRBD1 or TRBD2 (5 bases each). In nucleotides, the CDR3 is TGTGCCAGTAGTATTGGGGACGCCGGGGAGCTGTTTTTT. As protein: CASSIGDAGELFF.